These 31 T cell receptor beta chains originate from one sample sequenced in a study of blood T cell repertoires in COVID-19. The table came from immunoSEQ multiplex PCR; TCRdb's copy has only in-frame clones and leaves some out. The profile covers over 100,000 clones, with about 85% appearing a single time and less than 1.5% taken by the ten largest. Sequencing used peripheral blood. Source of these receptors: a man in his forties with acute or convalescent COVID-19.

The chain recombines TRBV6-2 or TRBV6-3 with TRBJ2-5, with 10 bases identical to TRBD2. The CDR3 contains 17 residues. With 5 bases clipped from V and 1 base from J, the junction kept 10 bases outside the gene matches. Germline V CDR1 and CDR2: MNHEY, SVGEGT. The CDR3 reads CASSPHGLAELQETQYF. CDR3 nucleotides: TGTGCCAGCAGTCCCCACGGACTAGCGGAACTCCAAGAGACCCAGTACTTC.

The rearrangement joins TRBV19 to TRBJ1-4; 10 bases are a match to TRBD1. The CDR3 is made up of 17 amino acids. Germline CDR1 LNHDA, CDR2 SQIVND (reference sequence). V was pared by 6 bases and J by 0 bases, with 7 bases of the junction left unmatched. As DNA, the CDR3 is TGTGCCAGTAGCTCCCGGGACAGGGGTTCAACTAATGAAAAACTGTTTTTT. As protein: CASSSRDRGSTNEKLFF.

This rearrangement joins TRBV6-5 to TRBJ2-2; unclear D gene. Trimming stripped 3 bases from V and 0 bases from J, with 11 bases between. The CDR3 sequence is 16 residues long. Germline V gives CDR1 MNHEY, CDR2 SVGAGI. The CDR3 region has the DNA TGTGCCAGCAGTTATTACAGCCAGCCGAACACCGGGGAGCTGTTTTTT. This sequence encodes CASSYYSQPNTGELFF.

The V and J genes are TRBV28 and TRBJ1-5; D is uncertain. V lost 1 base and J 6 bases, leaving 7 bases between the germline ends. This CDR3 comprises 13 residues. CDR1 is MDHEN, CDR2 SYDVKM, per germline. This CDR3 reads CASSLLRSQPQHF. The CDR3 DNA sequence: TGTGCCAGCAGTTTATTGCGGTCTCAGCCCCAGCATTTT.

The chain joins TRBV30 to TRBJ2-7; 13 bases match TRBD2. The germline V gene has CDR1 GTSNPN and CDR2 SVGIG (reference sequence). This CDR3 region has 15 residues. V shed 2 bases and J 4 bases; nucleotides not matched to a gene: 5. The CDR3 protein is CAWSRGLAGRYEQYF. CDR3 DNA: TGTGCCTGGAGTCGGGGACTAGCGGGAAGGTACGAGCAGTACTTC.

The V call is TRBV18, the J call TRBJ1-5; D is ambiguous. The CDR3 loop spans 14 amino acids. In germline, CDR1 is KGHSH, CDR2 LQKENI. V was pared by 3 bases and J by 5 bases, with 11 bases between. The CDR3 nucleotides read TGTGCCAGCTCACCGAATACAGTGGATCAGCCCCAGCATTTT. Amino acid sequence: CASSPNTVDQPQHF.

J is TRBJ2-1 and V is TRBV7-9; TRBD2 aligns across 14 bases. Germline V lookup: CDR1 SEHNR, CDR2 FQNEAQ (reference sequence). The CDR3 is 18 amino acids. After removal of 5 bases from V and 5 bases from J, the junction contained 11 bases not matched to a gene. CDR3 nucleotide sequence: TGTGCCAGCAGCGATAGTCTTGTGGGACTAGCGGGGGACAATGAGCAGTTCTTC. This encodes CASSDSLVGLAGDNEQFF.

The V and J genes are TRBV5-8 and TRBJ2-7, with D perhaps matching TRBD2 (6 bases). Germline CDR1 reads SGHTS; CDR2 reads YDEGEE. The V end was cut by 2 bases, the J end by 6 bases, with 15 bases between. The length of the CDR3 is 14 residues. The CDR3 DNA is TGTGCCAGCAGCTTTGGAGGGTTAGGGGTCGAGCAGTACTTC. Encoded protein: CASSFGGLGVEQYF.

The chain combines TRBV7-2 with TRBJ2-1, with 11 bases that match TRBD2. Unmatched junction bases numbered 9, after V lost 5 bases and J lost 9 bases. The CDR3 sequence is 15 residues long. The germline CDR1 and CDR2 sequences are SGHTA and FQGNSA. The CDR3 is CASSMTSGKYSEQFF. In DNA, the CDR3 is TGTGCCAGCAGCATGACTAGCGGGAAGTATAGTGAGCAGTTCTTC.

The chain joins TRBV28 to TRBJ2-2; 10 bases agree with TRBD1. The CDR3 spans 15 residues. V shed 3 bases, J shed 4 bases, and the junction held 2 bases outside the gene matches. Germline CDR1 is MDHEN and CDR2 is SYDVKM. The CDR3 coding sequence is TGTGCCAGCAGTTTCGGGACAGGGGTCACCGGGGAGCTGTTTTTT. Amino acids: CASSFGTGVTGELFF.

The chain employs TRBV7-2 and TRBJ1-4; TRBD1 might be the D (5 bases). Trimming removed 6 bases from V and 8 bases from J, with 16 bases in between. The CDR3 runs 14 residues. In germline, CDR1 is SGHTA, CDR2 FQGNSA. CDR3 sequence: CASRKGGTAEKLFF. In DNA form, the CDR3 reads TGTGCCAGCAGAAAAGGCGGGACGGCGGAAAAACTGTTTTTT.

About this clone itself: At the DNA level, this CDR3 is encoded by other sequences in the same sample as well. V gene TRBV3-1 (or the pseudogene TRBV3-2) combines with J gene TRBJ2-2; D perhaps matches TRBD2 (6 bases). V gave up 4 bases and J gave up 1 base, with 10 bases separating them. The CDR3 totals 15 residues. CDR1 is LGHDT and CDR2 is YNNKEL in the germline V gene (reference sequence). The CDR3 DNA follows: TGTGCCAGCAGCCTTAGCGGAGGGAACACCGGGGAGCTGTTTTTT. This sequence encodes CASSLSGGNTGELFF.

The chain uses TRBV10-3 and TRBJ1-2; tentative D call: TRBD1 (5 bases). The CDR3 covers 12 residues. Trimming took off 2 bases at V and 4 bases at J, with 5 bases between the two ends. Germline V gene lookup returns CDR1 ENHRY and CDR2 SYGVKD. CDR3 residues: CAISETGYGYTF. In nucleotides, the CDR3 is TGTGCCATCAGTGAGACAGGCTATGGCTACACCTTC.

The chain links TRBV24-1 to TRBJ2-5; D uncertain. This CDR3 is built from 13 residues. From germline, CDR1 is KGHDR and CDR2 SFDVKD. The V end was cut by 2 bases, the J end by 0 bases, with 3 bases between. The CDR3 nucleotides are TGTGCCACCAGTGATTCGTACCAAGAGACCCAGTACTTC. This translates into CATSDSYQETQYF.

The chain recombines TRBV3-1 (or the pseudogene TRBV3-2) with TRBJ2-5; weak D call: TRBD1 (5 bases). Trimming removed 1 base at V and 1 base at J, with 7 bases between. The germline V gene has CDR1 LGHDT and CDR2 YNNKEL (reference sequence). The CDR3 contains 14 residues. The CDR3 DNA follows: TGTGCCAGCAGCCAAGGGACACTCCAAGAGACCCAGTACTTC. The encoded protein is CASSQGTLQETQYF.

The V gene is TRBV6-5, the J gene TRBJ2-2, with D possibly being TRBD2 (5 bases). The CDR3 has 13 amino acids. From germline, CDR1 is MNHEY and CDR2 SVGAGI. V was pared by 10 bases and J by 4 bases, with 13 bases between. CDR3 nucleotides: TGTGCCACCTTCCCTCGGGGCACCGGGGAGCTGTTTTTT. Protein sequence: CATFPRGTGELFF.

The chain employs TRBV4-2 and TRBJ2-2, with D possibly TRBD2 on 5 matching bases. This CDR3 has 15 residues. Per the germline V gene, CDR1 is LGHNA and CDR2 is YNFKEQ. The V end was cut by 2 bases, the J end by 5 bases, with 12 bases between. CDR3 DNA: TGTGCCAGCAGCCAACACGGGATATTAACCGGGGAGCTGTTTTTT. Protein sequence: CASSQHGILTGELFF.

The CDR3 reads CASSEAKLIQQFF. DNA of the CDR3: TGTGCCAGCAGTGAAGCGAAGCTTATTCAGCAGTTCTTC. The chain links TRBV6-1 to TRBJ2-1; D is unclear. Trimming took 0 bases from V and 11 from J, leaving 11 bases between them. This CDR3 has 13 residues. CDR1 and CDR2 from the germline V gene are MNHNS and SASEGT.

The CDR3 region has the DNA TGTGCCAGCAGCTTGTCCGGACAGTGGAAAGAGACCCAGTACTTC. Translated: CASSLSGQWKETQYF. The V and J genes are TRBV5-8 and TRBJ2-5, with D tentatively TRBD1 (6 bases). This CDR3 region has 15 residues. Trimming took off 1 base at V and 3 bases at J, with 13 bases between the two ends. Germline CDR1 is SGHTS and CDR2 is YDEGEE. The full variable domain, rest sourced from reference TRBV5-8 and TRBJ2-5, is EAGVTQSPTHLIKTRGQQATLRCSPISGHTSVYWYQQALGLGLQFLLWYDEGEERNRGNFPPRFSGRQFPNYSSELNVNALELEDSALYLCASSLSGQWKETQYFGPGTRLLVL.

This CDR3 reads CASSEQGPNYGYTF. The CDR3 coding sequence is TGTGCCAGCAGCGAACAGGGCCCTAACTATGGCTACACCTTC. The chain employs TRBV7-2 and TRBJ1-2; D is possibly TRBD1 (6 bases). Per germline, CDR1 SGHTA and CDR2 FQGNSA. Trimming removed 5 bases at V and 0 bases at J, with 10 bases between. This CDR3 has 14 residues.

The chain couples TRBV7-3 to TRBJ2-1, with TRBD2 matching over 11 bases. The V segment lost 1 base and the J segment 6 bases; nucleotides outside the gene matches: 2. Germline-derived CDR1 and CDR2 are SGHTA and FQGTGA. CDR3 length: 15 residues. The CDR3 region is CASSLIAGGLNEQFF. For the CDR3, the DNA is TGTGCCAGCAGCTTAATAGCGGGGGGGCTCAATGAGCAGTTCTTC. The entire variable domain, with the rest obtained from reference TRBV7-3 and TRBJ2-1, is as follows: GAGVSQTPSNKVTEKGKYVELRCDPISGHTALYWYRQSLGQGPEFLIYFQGTGAADDSGLPNDRFFAVRPEGSVSTLKIQRTERGDSAVYLCASSLIAGGLNEQFFGPGTRLTVL.

Only one count was recorded for this clone. This chain links TRBV30 with TRBJ2-7; 7 positions agree with TRBD2. CDR1 and CDR2 from the germline V gene are GTSNPN and SVGIG (reference sequence). The CDR3 is made up of 15 amino acids. With 2 bases clipped from V and 0 bases from J, the junction kept 7 bases outside the gene matches. The CDR3 loop is CAWSWGLSSSYEQYF. CDR3 bases: TGTGCCTGGAGTTGGGGACTATCTAGCTCCTACGAGCAGTACTTC.

The genes are TRBV19 and TRBJ2-7; D perhaps matches TRBD2 (5 bases). The CDR3 spans 16 residues. V lost 5 bases and J lost 0, with 17 bases in between. In germline, CDR1 is LNHDA, CDR2 SQIVND (reference sequence). Written as DNA, the CDR3 is TGTGCCAGTAGTGCCCCTGGACTCTACAGCTCCTACGAGCAGTACTTC. Its protein product is CASSAPGLYSSYEQYF.

V gene TRBV7-3 combines with J gene TRBJ2-3, with TRBD2 matching over 8 bases. Germline CDR1 is SGHTA and CDR2 is FQGTGA. The V and J ends lost 4 bases and 3 bases, in that order; junction bases with no gene match: 6. The CDR3 is 15 amino acids. CDR3 in DNA: TGTGCCAGCAGCTCCCGGGTAGCGGGGACAGATACGCAGTATTTT. Translation gives CASSSRVAGTDTQYF.

The rearrangement joins TRBV3-1 (or the pseudogene TRBV3-2) to TRBJ1-6; D might be TRBD1 (6 bases). Germline-derived CDR1 and CDR2 are LGHDT and YNNKEL (reference sequence). Trimming removed 4 bases at V and 9 bases at J, with 16 bases between. The CDR3 is 15 residues long. Here the CDR3 reads CASSLRDTIRSPLHF. The CDR3 bases are TGTGCCAGCAGCCTTCGGGACACTATACGTTCACCCCTCCACTTT.

The CDR3 loop reads CASSYGWSTDTQYF. In nucleotides, the CDR3 is TGTGCCAGCAGTTACGGTTGGAGTACGGATACGCAGTATTTT. This chain connects TRBV6-5 to TRBJ2-3; no reliable D call. The CDR3 is 14 amino acids. The germline V gene has CDR1 MNHEY and CDR2 SVGAGI. Between the trimmed V and J ends, which lost 2 bases and 6 bases, there was a span of 12 bases.

The chain has TRBV7-9 and TRBJ1-4, with a tentative D call TRBD1 (5 bases). CDR1 is SEHNR, CDR2 FQNEAQ, per germline (reference sequence). V was clipped by 5 bases and J by 10 bases, with 17 bases between them. The CDR3 is made up of 14 amino acids. CDR3: CASSPPGEGGKLFF. The CDR3 nucleotides are TGTGCCAGCAGCCCCCCGGGGGAGGGAGGAAAACTGTTTTTT.

The chain employs TRBV19 and TRBJ2-2; D gene unclear. The germline V gene has CDR1 LNHDA and CDR2 SQIVND (reference sequence). The CDR3 is 13 amino acids. The V end lost 2 bases, the J end lost 6 bases, and 7 bases lay between the germline ends. The CDR3 is CASSISLAGELFF. DNA for the CDR3: TGTGCCAGTAGTATAAGTTTAGCCGGGGAGCTGTTTTTT.

For this clone: An end of the junction differs from the germline gene, which may be a read error. V is TRBV7-7 and J is TRBJ2-5; the match to TRBD2 covers 7 bases. Germline-derived CDR1 and CDR2 are SSHAT and FNYEAQ (reference sequence). This CDR3 has 14 amino acids. CDR3 DNA sequence: TGTGCTAGCAGCCCCACCGGGACTAAAGAGACCCAGTACTTC. Amino acids: CASSPTGTKETQYF.

This chain joins TRBV7-9 and TRBJ1-3; D gene unclear. The germline gives CDR1 SEHNR, CDR2 FQNEAQ (reference sequence). Trimming removed 3 bases from V and 3 bases from J, with 9 bases in between. The CDR3 totals 14 residues. The DNA for the CDR3 is TGTGCCAGCAGCTTCAATCGGGGTGGAAACACCATATATTTT. This gives the protein CASSFNRGGNTIYF.

This chain joins TRBV6-2 or TRBV6-3 and TRBJ2-7; 7 bases match TRBD2. The CDR3 has 15 amino acids. Germline V gene lookup returns CDR1 MNHEY and CDR2 SVGEGT. Trimming at V came to 5 bases and at J to 0 bases, leaving 7 bases not matched to a gene. This chain's CDR3 is CASSRLAQSSYEQYF. The CDR3 DNA is TGTGCCAGCAGTCGACTAGCCCAGAGCTCCTACGAGCAGTACTTC.